A single sample gave rise to the 10 T cell receptor beta chains below, sequenced in a study of tissue T cells after allogeneic stem cell transplantation (dated by TCRdb to 2022 to 2024). Library preparation employed the immunoSEQ multiplex PCR assay. The table was pulled from immuneACCESS by TCRdb, which kept in-frame rearrangements only. Such tables lose some clones; where checked, under half of the loss comes from unresolved V genes, and the rest has no known cause. This sample holds about 42,000 clones; just under 95% were observed only once. Of the sample, around 3.8% falls within the top ten clones. Sample time point, as interpreted from the label and publication: recipient (host-origin) PBMCs collected before allo-HCT. Sample: blood, taken before transplantation. All receptors come from a woman aged 40-69 years who later had graft-versus-host disease after an allogeneic stem cell transplant.

The genes are TRBV7-8 and TRBJ1-1; no firm D call. The ends were cut back, 3 bases at V and 0 bases at J, with 11 bases in the middle. The germline CDR1 and CDR2 sequences are SGHVS and FQNEAQ. The CDR3 has 15 residues. The CDR3, as DNA: TGTGCCAGCAGCTTGGCTTCAGGTTTGAACACTGAAGCTTTCTTT. It encodes CASSLASGLNTEAFF.

The rearrangement joins TRBV14 to TRBJ2-5; no clear D gene. The CDR3 has 13 amino acids. Germline V CDR1 and CDR2: SGHDN, FVKESK. V lost 2 bases to trimming and J lost 5 bases, with 9 bases between them. The chain's CDR3 is CASSQWDWETQYF. The CDR3 bases are TGTGCCAGCAGCCAATGGGATTGGGAGACCCAGTACTTC.

CDR3 nucleotides: TGTGCCAGCGTCGGACAGTTTAATGAAAAACTGTTTTTT. Protein: CASVGQFNEKLFF. V gene TRBV28 combines with J gene TRBJ1-4; maybe TRBD1 (6 bases). Germline V gene sequence: CDR1 MDHEN, CDR2 SYDVKM. With 8 bases removed from V and 4 bases from J, the gap between germline ends came to 11 bases. This CDR3 contains 13 residues.

The V and J genes are TRBV4-3 and TRBJ2-3; 10 positions agree with TRBD2. The CDR3 sequence is 16 residues long. V shed 3 bases and J 4 bases; nucleotides not matched to a gene: 7. The germline gives CDR1 LGHNA, CDR2 YSLEER. The CDR3 DNA is TGCGCCAGCAGCCATAATCTAGCGGGAGTAGCAGATACGCAGTATTTT. Its translation is CASSHNLAGVADTQYF.

This chain joins TRBV28 and TRBJ2-2, with D perhaps TRBD2 (6 bases). CDR3 length equals 13 residues. The ends were cut back, 6 bases at V and 4 bases at J, with 9 bases in the middle. Germline loops: CDR1 MDHEN, CDR2 SYDVKM. The CDR3 loop reads CASRGRGTGELFF. CDR3 in DNA: TGTGCCAGCAGGGGGCGGGGCACCGGGGAGCTGTTTTTT. Complete variable domain (other parts from reference TRBV28 and TRBJ2-2): DVKVTQSSRYLVKRTGEKVFLECVQDMDHENMFWYRQDPGLGLRLIYFSYDVKMKEKGDIPEGYSVSREKKERFSLILESASTNQTSMYLCASRGRGTGELFFGEGSRLTVL.

The chain recombines TRBV19 with TRBJ1-3; 7 nucleotides align to TRBD1. Germline trimming cut 6 bases from V and 2 bases from J; bases unmatched to any gene: 4. Germline V gives CDR1 LNHDA, CDR2 SQIVND (reference sequence). CDR3 length equals 14 residues. The CDR3 sequence: CASSRQGPGNTIYF. The CDR3 DNA is TGTGCCAGTAGCCGACAGGGCCCTGGAAACACCATATATTTT.

This chain joins TRBV16 and TRBJ2-7; 10 bases agree with TRBD2. This CDR3 spans 15 amino acids. J was trimmed by 3 bases and V by 0 bases; bases with no gene match: 2. Germline values: CDR1 KGHSY, CDR2 FQNENV. DNA for the CDR3: TGTGCCAGCAGCCAATCAACTAGCGGGGTCTACGAGCAGTACTTC. Encoded protein: CASSQSTSGVYEQYF.

The rearrangement joins TRBV12-3 or TRBV12-4 to TRBJ2-2, with D unresolved. This CDR3 has 11 amino acids. V dropped 3 bases and J dropped 8 bases, with 4 bases sitting between them. In nucleotides, the CDR3 is TGTGCCAGCAGTTTTAAAGGGGAGCTGTTTTTT. This encodes CASSFKGELFF.

The chain employs TRBV6-2 or TRBV6-3 and TRBJ2-7; 7 positions match TRBD2. The ends lost 6 bases at V and 6 bases at J; junction bases unmatched: 14. Germline values: CDR1 MNHEY, CDR2 SVGEGT. The CDR3 runs to 15 residues. This CDR3 is CASSSHTGTTVEQYF. As DNA, the CDR3 is TGTGCCAGCAGCTCTCATACCGGGACTACCGTCGAGCAGTACTTC.

CDR3 DNA: TGTGCCAGTAGTATCGTCTGGACCGGGAACACTGAAGCTTTCTTT. Its protein is CASSIVWTGNTEAFF. The chain is built from TRBV19 and TRBJ1-1; D not resolved. The germline gives CDR1 LNHDA, CDR2 SQIVND (reference sequence). This CDR3 is built from 15 residues. With 3 bases removed from V and 1 base from J, the gap between germline ends came to 12 bases.